This record covers a single T cell receptor (beta chain). Its matching antigen is unknown. The PCR made use of 60 Vbeta and 13 Jbeta primers. TCRdb keeps only in-frame clones here, not all; method: immunoSEQ multiplex PCR. The table shows 160,000 or so clones, with around 78% occurring only once. These data belong to a study of cytomegalovirus exposure and HLA in healthy donors. Across the whole study: The study placed over 65% of its approximately 380 genotyped donors in the Caucasian-associated ancestry cluster. Study-level points and caveats: The study designated fewer than 200 TCR beta chains cytomegalovirus-associated.

Trimming at V came to 7 bases and at J to 5 bases, leaving 6 bases not matched to a gene. The CDR3 length is 13 residues. The sample comprised PBMCs. The rearrangement links TRBV23-1 to TRBJ1-1; TRBD1 agrees at 8 bases. TRBV23-1 is marked as an open reading frame, function uncertain. The clonotype originates from a woman aged 40 to 50 in good health and CMV-seronegative. The CDR3, as DNA: TGCGCCAGCATCCCAGGGGGCGCGACTGAAGCTTTCTTT. Protein product: CASIPGGATEAFF.